Detailed here is one T cell receptor (beta chain). No antigen is known for it. J lost 3 bases, V lost 4 bases, and 0 bases had no gene match. Germline V gene sequence: CDR1 MNHEY, CDR2 SVGAGI. The CDR3 spans 13 residues. Method: immunoSEQ multiplex PCR; TCRdb's copy keeps in-frame clones and lacks some. Of about 100,000 clones in the sample, roughly 87% were seen once. The data were obtained in a study of graft-versus-host responses after intestinal transplantation. Study observations and caveats: In recipient marrow, GvH clones were found, and some appeared first in ileum or blood. The study associated peak circulating GvH clone levels with early post-transplant HvG declines.

The chain employs TRBV6-5 and TRBJ2-1; 7 bases are shared with TRBD2. This clonotype was sampled from a human donor who was the organ donor for an intestinal transplant. The sequencing used unstimulated CD4+ T cells sorted from spleen or lymph node cells, collected before transplant. The DNA for the CDR3 is TGTGCCAGCAGTTGGACTAGCTACAATGAGCAGTTCTTC. Its translation: CASSWTSYNEQFF.